This is a list of T cell receptor beta chains from one sample in a study of technical replicates of blood from a handful of donors. The method was immunoSEQ multiplex PCR; TCRdb's version includes in-frame clones alone and lacks a portion of them. Of about 60,000 clones listed, nearly 95% are singletons. The sample taken for sequencing was PBMCs. Every receptor here comes from a human donor in good health. Some clones in this sample may be carry-over from other donors' samples. Both conserved end residues are part of each CDR3. Each record gives: J gene, V gene, D gene, clone size, CDR3 protein, CDR3 DNA. D genes are given only for firm matches. The size of a clone is reported for some rows only, either as once, few or many, or as a class for expanded clones.

>TRBJ1-1|TRBV27|TRBD1|.
CASSLSTGGAGNTEAFF
TGTGCCAGCAGTTTATCGACAGGGGGCGCCGGGAACACTGAAGCTTTCTTT
>TRBJ2-7|TRBV20-1|.|.
CSALRGGEQYF
TGCAGTGCTCTCAGGGGCGGCGAGCAGTACTTC
>TRBJ1-2|TRBV25-1|TRBD1|.
CASSGLQGAGGYTF
TGTGCCAGCAGTGGATTACAGGGGGCGGGGGGCTACACCTTC
>TRBJ1-1|TRBV15|TRBD1|.
CATSSRQGKTTEAFF
TGTGCCACCAGCAGCAGACAGGGGAAGACCACTGAAGCTTTCTTT
>TRBJ1-6|TRBV9|TRBD1|once
CASSRQGEGNSPLHF
TGTGCCAGCAGCAGACAGGGGGAGGGTAATTCACCCCTCCACTTT
>TRBJ2-2|TRBV11-3|.|.
CASSLVFLERENTGELFF
TGTGCCAGCAGCTTAGTCTTCTTAGAGAGGGAGAACACCGGGGAGCTGTTTTTT
>TRBJ2-1|TRBV28|.|.
CASSPRLDNEQFF
TGTGCCAGCAGTCCGAGACTAGACAATGAGCAGTTCTTC
>TRBJ1-4|TRBV15|TRBD1|.
CATSAYSGTGREKLFF
TGTGCCACCAGCGCCTACTCCGGGACAGGGCGTGAAAAACTGTTTTTT
>TRBJ1-2|TRBV6-5|.|.
CASSPRTAGFGYTF
TGTGCCAGCAGTCCCAGGACAGCGGGGTTTGGCTACACCTTC
>TRBJ1-3|TRBV6-6|.|.
CASSYGPTASGNTIYF
TGTGCCAGCAGTTACGGGCCAACAGCCTCTGGAAACACCATATATTTT
>TRBJ2-5|TRBV18|TRBD1|.
CASSNYRGKETQYF
TGTGCCAGCTCTAACTACAGGGGGAAAGAGACCCAGTACTTC
>TRBJ2-2|TRBV6-4|TRBD2|.
CASTAGGDTGELFF
TGTGCCAGCACGGCGGGAGGAGACACCGGGGAGCTGTTTTTT
>TRBJ2-1|TRBV7-2|TRBD2|.
CASSLGGTSGPREQFF
TGTGCCAGCAGCTTAGGGGGGACTAGCGGCCCCAGGGAGCAGTTCTTC
>TRBJ1-2|TRBV14|.|.
CASSPLEAYNYGYTF
TGTGCCAGCAGCCCGTTGGAGGCTTATAACTATGGCTACACCTTC
>TRBJ2-1|TRBV11-2|TRBD2|.
CASSLTSGGSSYNEQFF
TGTGCCAGCAGCTTAACCAGCGGGGGGAGTAGCTACAATGAGCAGTTCTTC
>TRBJ1-1|TRBV5-6|.|.
CASSLGGRLTEAFF
TGTGCCAGCAGCTTGGGGGGGCGCTTAACTGAAGCTTTCTTT
>TRBJ2-3|TRBV27|.|.
CASSLGGPLLDTQYF
TGTGCCAGCAGTTTAGGGGGCCCCCTTCTGGATACGCAGTATTTT
>TRBJ2-7|TRBV4-1|TRBD2|.
CASSHTSGGTYEQYF
TGCGCCAGCAGCCATACTAGCGGGGGGACCTACGAGCAGTACTTC
>TRBJ2-7|TRBV5-1|TRBD2|.
CASSLTSGYEQYF
TGCGCCAGCAGCCTAACTAGCGGCTACGAGCAGTACTTC
>TRBJ1-2|TRBV4-2|.|.
CASSQNRDSYGYTF
TGTGCCAGCAGCCAGAACAGGGATAGCTATGGCTACACCTTC
>TRBJ1-2|TRBV5-5|.|.
CASSAGLGSYGYTF
TGTGCCAGCAGCGCCGGACTTGGGAGCTATGGCTACACCTTC
>TRBJ1-1|TRBV19|TRBD1|once
CASQGDRTEAFF
TGTGCCAGCCAGGGGGACAGGACTGAAGCTTTCTTT
>TRBJ1-1|TRBV7-9|.|.
CASRDRRQLNTEAFF
TGTGCCAGCAGGGACCGGAGACAGCTGAACACTGAAGCTTTCTTT
>TRBJ1-4|TRBV29-1|TRBD1|.
CSVQGASNEKLFF
TGCAGCGTTCAGGGGGCTTCTAATGAAAAACTGTTTTTT
>TRBJ1-3|TRBV19|TRBD1|.
CASSATGGGGNTIYF
TGTGCCAGTAGTGCAACAGGGGGCGGTGGAAACACCATATATTTT